Only one count was recorded for the clone carrying this TCR beta chain. The data were taken from a study of blood T cell repertoires in COVID-19. Assay: immunoSEQ multiplex PCR; the TCRdb copy retains only in-frame clones and omits some. Of about 130,000 clones listed, over 75% are singletons. The receptor was isolated from a man older than 75 with active or convalescent COVID-19. Specimen: peripheral blood.

The CDR3 loop is CAISGTSGTYEQYF. CDR3 nucleotide sequence: TGTGCCATCAGTGGGACTAGCGGAACCTACGAGCAGTACTTC. The chain links TRBV10-3 to TRBJ2-7; 10 bases map to TRBD2. With 4 bases clipped from V and 2 bases from J, the junction kept 2 bases outside the gene matches. Germline CDR1 is ENHRY and CDR2 is SYGVKD. There are 14 residues in the CDR3.